This TCR beta chain was found in a study of T cell responses to AZD1222 COVID-19 vaccine. Overall study results and limits: Receipt of two AZD1222 doses was followed by a rise in Spike-specific TCR breadth and depth. Females made up more of the donors, who were largely white British, and clonal diversity may have come out too low.

This clone was picked up one time. Antigen specificity is unknown. Trimming pared 2 bases from V and 0 bases from J, leaving 10 bases between. This CDR3 spans 15 amino acids. The V gene's germline CDR1 is SGHDT and CDR2 YYEEEE. The method was immunoSEQ multiplex PCR; TCRdb's version includes in-frame clones alone and lacks a portion of them. Of about 120,000 clones listed, around 90% are singletons. The chain joins TRBV5-6 to TRBJ2-3; D gene ambiguous. The sample in question was peripheral blood, obtained on day 0 of AZD1222 vaccination. The receptor was derived from an adult in good health. CDR3 nucleotides: TGTGCCAGCAGCTTTGAGCGCTCTAGCACAGATACGCAGTATTTT. This gives the protein CASSFERSSTDTQYF.